Included here is one T cell receptor (beta chain) sequence, with context. What it recognizes is unknown. The data belong to a study of shared clonotypes between healthy human individuals. This CDR3 has 14 amino acids. The germline V and J ends were trimmed by 10 bases and 1 base, with 14 bases remaining between them. Germline-derived CDR1 and CDR2 are MNHEY and SVGAGI. Whole-study findings and limits: Estimated richness values were generally larger in naive subsets than in memory subsets. The study's rarefaction showed incomplete sorted-subset sequencing despite large depth.

The run depth of the assay was deep. Some 30,000 T cell genomes (about 210 ng DNA) went into each sorted-subset replicate. TCRdb's copy holds only in-frame clones and misses some; the assay was immunoSEQ multiplex PCR. The table lists over a million clones, 70% to 80% of them singletons. The TCR sequence derives from a man aged 18 to 35 in good health. Some clones in this sample may be carry-over from other donors' samples. This chain links TRBV6-5 with TRBJ1-3, with D tentatively TRBD1 (5 bases). Sequencing was carried out using memory CD4+ T cells from PBMCs. The subset denotes: CD45RA-negative fraction. CDR3 loop: CATHPGGSGNTIYF. CDR3 sequence (DNA): TGTGCCACCCACCCTGGGGGATCTGGAAACACCATATATTTT.